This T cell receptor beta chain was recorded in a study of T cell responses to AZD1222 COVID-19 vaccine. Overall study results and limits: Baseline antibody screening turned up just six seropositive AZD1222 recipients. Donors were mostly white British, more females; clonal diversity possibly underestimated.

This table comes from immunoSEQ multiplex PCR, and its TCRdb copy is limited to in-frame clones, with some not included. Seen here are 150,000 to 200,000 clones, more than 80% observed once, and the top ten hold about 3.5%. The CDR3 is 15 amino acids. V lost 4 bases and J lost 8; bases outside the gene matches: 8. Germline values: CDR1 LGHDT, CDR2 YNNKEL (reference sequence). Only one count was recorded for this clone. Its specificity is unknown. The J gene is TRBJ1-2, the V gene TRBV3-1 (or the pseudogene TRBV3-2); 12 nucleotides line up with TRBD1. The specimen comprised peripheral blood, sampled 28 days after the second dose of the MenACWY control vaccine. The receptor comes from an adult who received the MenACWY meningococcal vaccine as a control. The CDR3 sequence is CASSPSGTGGLGYTF. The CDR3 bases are TGTGCCAGCAGCCCTTCCGGGACAGGGGGCCTCGGCTACACCTTC.